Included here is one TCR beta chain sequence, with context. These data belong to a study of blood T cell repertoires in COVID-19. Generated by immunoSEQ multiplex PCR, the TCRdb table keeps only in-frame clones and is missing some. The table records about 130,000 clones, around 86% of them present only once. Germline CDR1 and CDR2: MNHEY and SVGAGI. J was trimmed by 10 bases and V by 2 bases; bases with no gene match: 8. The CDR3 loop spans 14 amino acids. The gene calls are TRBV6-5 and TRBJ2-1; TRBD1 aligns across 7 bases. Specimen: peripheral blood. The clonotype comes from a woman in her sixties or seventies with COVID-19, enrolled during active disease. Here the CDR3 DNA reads TGTGCCAGCAGTTACGGAACAGGGGTGGGGGAGCAGTTCTTC. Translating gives CASSYGTGVGEQFF.